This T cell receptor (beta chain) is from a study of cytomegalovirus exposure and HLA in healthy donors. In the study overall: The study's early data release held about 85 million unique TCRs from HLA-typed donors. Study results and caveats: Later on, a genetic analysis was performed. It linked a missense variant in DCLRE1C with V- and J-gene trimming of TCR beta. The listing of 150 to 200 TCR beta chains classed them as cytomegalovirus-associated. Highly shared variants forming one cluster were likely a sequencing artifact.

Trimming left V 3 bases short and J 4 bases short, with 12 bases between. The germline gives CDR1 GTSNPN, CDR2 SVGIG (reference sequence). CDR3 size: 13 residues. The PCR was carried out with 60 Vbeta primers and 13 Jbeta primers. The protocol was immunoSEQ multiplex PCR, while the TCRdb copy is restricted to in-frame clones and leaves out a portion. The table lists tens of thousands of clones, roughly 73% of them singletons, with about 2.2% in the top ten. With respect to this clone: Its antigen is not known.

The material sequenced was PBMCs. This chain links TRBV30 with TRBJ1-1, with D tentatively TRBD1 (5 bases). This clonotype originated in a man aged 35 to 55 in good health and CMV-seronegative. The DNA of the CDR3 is TGTGCCTGGAGCCCAGGGATGCTCACTGAAGCTTTCTTT. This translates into CAWSPGMLTEAFF.